The rows below give T cell receptor beta chains drawn from one sample of a study of blood T cell repertoires in COVID-19. TCRdb's table, derived via immunoSEQ multiplex PCR, lists solely in-frame clones and lacks some. The sample carries about 380,000 clones, about 89% recorded once. The specimen was PBMCs or T cells enriched from blood (not recorded which). The receptors were gathered from a man aged 25-40 years who had recovered from COVID-19. The CDR3 runs from the conserved cysteine through the conserved F or W. A D gene is named only where the DNA matches it firmly. Only part of the rows carry a size: once, few, many, or a class if the clone is expanded.

size	V	D	J	DNA	CDR3
.	TRBV7-7	.	TRBJ2-1	TGTGCTAGCAGCTTATTTGCTTCCAGCTCCTACAATGAGCAGTTCTTC	CASSLFASSSYNEQFF
.	TRBV12-5	.	TRBJ1-5	TGTGCTAGTGGTTTGGATCTGGAGCAGCCCCAGCATTTT	CASGLDLEQPQHF
.	TRBV15	.	TRBJ1-3	TGTGCCACCGGCTGGGGAAACACCATATATTTT	CATGWGNTIYF
once	TRBV4-1	.	TRBJ1-6	TGCGCCAGCAGCACACTCGGGCAGGGCTATTCTAATTCACCCCTCCACTTT	CASSTLGQGYSNSPLHF
.	TRBV6-6	TRBD1	TRBJ1-4	TGTGCCAGCAGTCGACAGGGGTGGAGTGAAAAACTGTTTTTT	CASSRQGWSEKLFF
.	TRBV19	.	TRBJ1-5	TGTGCCAGTAACTCAGGGTGGGCCAATCAGCCCCAGCATTTT	CASNSGWANQPQHF
.	TRBV24-1	TRBD1	TRBJ2-1	TGTGCCACCGCACGGGACAGCTCCTACAATGAGCAGTTCTTC	CATARDSSYNEQFF
.	TRBV29-1	TRBD2	TRBJ2-3	TGCAGCGTTGAAGGGCTAGCGGGGGGAAACACAGATACGCAGTATTTT	CSVEGLAGGNTDTQYF
.	TRBV13	TRBD1	TRBJ2-7	TGTGCCAGCAGCTCCGGGACAGCCTACGAGCAGTACTTC	CASSSGTAYEQYF
.	TRBV4-1	TRBD1	TRBJ1-5	TGCGCCAGCAGCCAAGACAGGGGGTACTATAGCAATCAGCCCCAGCATTTT	CASSQDRGYYSNQPQHF
.	TRBV27	.	TRBJ1-6	TGTGCCAGCAGTTTACGAAGGGGGGGCCCCCCTATTTATAATTCACCCCTCCACTTT	CASSLRRGGPPIYNSPLHF
.	TRBV5-4	.	TRBJ1-6	TGTGCCAGCAGCAGAGACAGGACCCTGGTACCCCTCCACTTT	CASSRDRTLVPLHF
.	TRBV12-3/TRBV12-4	.	TRBJ1-1	TGTGCCAGCCTACTGGGGGGACTGGGGGAAGCTTTCTTT	CASLLGGLGEAFF
.	TRBV4-2	TRBD1	TRBJ2-4	TGTGCCAGCAGCCAAGCCCAGGGACAGGGAATGGTAAACATTCAGTACTTC	CASSQAQGQGMVNIQYF
once	TRBV6-1	.	TRBJ1-2	TGTGCCAGCAGTGAATTAACTGGGAGCGGCTACACCTTC	CASSELTGSGYTF
.	TRBV18	TRBD1	TRBJ1-2	TGTGCCAGCTCACCGGGACAGGGGATTTATGGCTACACCTTC	CASSPGQGIYGYTF
.	TRBV13	.	TRBJ1-5	TGTGCCAGCAGCTTGGGCAGGGGCAATCAGCCCCAGCATTTT	CASSLGRGNQPQHF
.	TRBV7-2	.	TRBJ2-7	TGTGCCAGCAGCGGCACAACGGGGTCCTCCTACGAGCAGTACTTC	CASSGTTGSSYEQYF
.	TRBV3-1/TRBV3-2	.	TRBJ1-1	TGTGCCAGCAGCCGGGGAGGGGGGCTGAACACTGAAGCTTTCTTT	CASSRGGGLNTEAFF
.	TRBV12-3/TRBV12-4	TRBD1	TRBJ1-2	TGTGCCAGCAGCGGGACAGCCTATGGCTACACCTTC	CASSGTAYGYTF
.	TRBV2	.	TRBJ1-5	TGTGCCAGCAAAGGCGACTCCCTTACGGCCCAGCATTTT	CASKGDSLTAQHF
.	TRBV9	.	TRBJ2-7	TGTGCCAGCAGCGCCCTGGGGAGCTACGAGCAGTACTTC	CASSALGSYEQYF
.	TRBV19	.	TRBJ1-5	TGTGCCAGTAGCATACCCCAGGGGATGGGGGATCAGCCCCAGCATTTT	CASSIPQGMGDQPQHF
once	TRBV7-9	TRBD1	TRBJ2-2	TGTGCCAGCAGCTCATTAGTGGGAGACAGGGTTACCGGGGAGCTGTTTTTT	CASSSLVGDRVTGELFF
.	TRBV7-8	TRBD1	TRBJ2-2	TGTGCCACATCCGAGGACAGGGGGCGCGATATCGGGGAGCTGTTTTTT	CATSEDRGRDIGELFF
.	TRBV18	.	TRBJ1-1	TGTGCCAGCTCACCATATAGGGGCACTGAAGCTTTCTTT	CASSPYRGTEAFF
.	TRBV5-8	.	TRBJ1-5	TGTGCCAGCTCGGGGGGGCAGGGTTGGCAGCCCCAGCATTTT	CASSGGQGWQPQHF
.	TRBV27	TRBD1	TRBJ1-4	TGTGCCAGCAGTACCCCGGGACAGGGTAATGAAAAACTGTTTTTT	CASSTPGQGNEKLFF
once	TRBV27	.	TRBJ1-1	TGTGCCAGCAGTTTCGTTATGAACACTGAAGCTTTCTTT	CASSFVMNTEAFF
.	TRBV5-3	.	TRBJ1-2	TGTGCCAGAAGCTTAACAGTCTATGGCTACACCTTC	CARSLTVYGYTF
.	TRBV6-5	.	TRBJ1-5	TGTGCCAGCAGTTACCGGCAGCGGGGGAGCAATCAGCCCCAGCATTTT	CASSYRQRGSNQPQHF
.	TRBV5-6	.	TRBJ1-6	TGTGCCAGCAGCTTTCCAGGGCAGAATTCACCCCTCCACTTT	CASSFPGQNSPLHF
once	TRBV6-1	.	TRBJ1-3	TGTGCCAGCAGTGACCGTAGTGGAAACACCATATATTTT	CASSDRSGNTIYF
.	TRBV19	.	TRBJ2-7	TGTGCCAGTAGTACCCAACAGGGATCCGAGCAGTACTTC	CASSTQQGSEQYF
once	TRBV14	.	TRBJ1-2	TGTGCCAGCAGCCAAGTGGGGCAAAACTATGGCTACACCTTC	CASSQVGQNYGYTF
.	TRBV6-5	TRBD1	TRBJ1-6	TGTGCCAGCAGCTCGGGACAGGGCCCTTCACCCCTCCACTTT	CASSSGQGPSPLHF
.	TRBV14	TRBD1	TRBJ2-2	TGTGCCAGCAAACAGGGGGCAGGCACCGGGGAGCTGTTTTTT	CASKQGAGTGELFF
.	TRBV19	TRBD2	TRBJ2-1	TGTGCCAGTAGTATAAGGGCAGCGGGGGGTAACAATGAGCAGTTCTTC	CASSIRAAGGNNEQFF
.	TRBV7-9	.	TRBJ1-5	TGTGCCAGCAGCCCTAGTCGGGGGGCAGGAGGTAATCAGCCCCAGCATTTT	CASSPSRGAGGNQPQHF
.	TRBV6-5	.	TRBJ1-5	TGTGCCAGCAGTTACTCCATCAATCAGCCCCAGCATTTT	CASSYSINQPQHF
.	TRBV5-1	TRBD1	TRBJ1-2	TGCGCCAGCAGCTTGGCCTTCCCAACACCGGGACAGGGGGCGAATGGCTACACCTTC	CASSLAFPTPGQGANGYTF